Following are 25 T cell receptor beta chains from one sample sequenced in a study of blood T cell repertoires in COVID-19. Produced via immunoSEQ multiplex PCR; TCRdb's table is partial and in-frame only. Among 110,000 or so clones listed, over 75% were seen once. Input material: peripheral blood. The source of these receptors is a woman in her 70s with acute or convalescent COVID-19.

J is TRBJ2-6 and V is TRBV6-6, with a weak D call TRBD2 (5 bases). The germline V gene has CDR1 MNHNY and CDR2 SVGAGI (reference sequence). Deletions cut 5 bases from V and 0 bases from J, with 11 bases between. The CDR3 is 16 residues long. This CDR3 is CASSTHTSSGANVLTF. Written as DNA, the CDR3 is TGTGCCAGCAGTACACACACTAGCTCTGGGGCCAACGTCCTGACTTTC.

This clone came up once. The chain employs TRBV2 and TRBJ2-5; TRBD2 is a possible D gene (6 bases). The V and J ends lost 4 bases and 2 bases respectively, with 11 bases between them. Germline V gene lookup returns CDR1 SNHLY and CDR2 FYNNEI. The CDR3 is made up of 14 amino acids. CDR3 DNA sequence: TGTGCCAGCAGTGCGGGAGCTCGTCAAGAGACCCAGTACTTC. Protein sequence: CASSAGARQETQYF.

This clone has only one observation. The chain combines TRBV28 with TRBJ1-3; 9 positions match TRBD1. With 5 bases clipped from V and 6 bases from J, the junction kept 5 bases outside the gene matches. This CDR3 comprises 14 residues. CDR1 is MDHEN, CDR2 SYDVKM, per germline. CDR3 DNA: TGTGCCAGCAGTAGACAGGGGGGGATAAACACCATATATTTT. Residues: CASSRQGGINTIYF.

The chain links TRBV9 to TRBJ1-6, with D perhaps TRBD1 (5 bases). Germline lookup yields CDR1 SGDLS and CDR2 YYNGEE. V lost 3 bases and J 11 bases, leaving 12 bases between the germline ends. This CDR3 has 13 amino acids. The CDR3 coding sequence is TGTGCCAGCAGCGGGGGGGAGGCAACACCCCTCCACTTT. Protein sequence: CASSGGEATPLHF.

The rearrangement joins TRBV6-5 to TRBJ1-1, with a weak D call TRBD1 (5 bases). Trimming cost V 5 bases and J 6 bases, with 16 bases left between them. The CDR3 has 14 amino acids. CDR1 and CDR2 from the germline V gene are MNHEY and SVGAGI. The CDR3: CASSTSRGVAEAFF. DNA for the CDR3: TGTGCCAGCAGTACGTCTCGGGGGGTAGCTGAAGCTTTCTTT.

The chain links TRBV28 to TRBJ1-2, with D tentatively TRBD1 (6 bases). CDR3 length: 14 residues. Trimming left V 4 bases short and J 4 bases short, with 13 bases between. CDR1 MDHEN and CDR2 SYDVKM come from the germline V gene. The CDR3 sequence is CASSSNDRSYGYTF. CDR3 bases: TGTGCCAGCAGTTCCAACGACAGGTCCTATGGCTACACCTTC.

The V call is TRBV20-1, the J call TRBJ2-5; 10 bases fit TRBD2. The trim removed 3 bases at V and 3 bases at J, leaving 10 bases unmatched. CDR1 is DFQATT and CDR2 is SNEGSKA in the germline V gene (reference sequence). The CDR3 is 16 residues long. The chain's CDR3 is CSASPSGLAYKETQYF. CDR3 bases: TGCAGTGCTAGTCCTTCGGGACTAGCGTACAAAGAGACCCAGTACTTC.

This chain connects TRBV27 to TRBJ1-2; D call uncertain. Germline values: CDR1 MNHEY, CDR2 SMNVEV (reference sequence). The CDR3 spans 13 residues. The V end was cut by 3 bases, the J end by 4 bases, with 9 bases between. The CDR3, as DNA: TGTGCCAGCAGTTTTAACGGAGCCTATGGCTACACCTTC. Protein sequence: CASSFNGAYGYTF.

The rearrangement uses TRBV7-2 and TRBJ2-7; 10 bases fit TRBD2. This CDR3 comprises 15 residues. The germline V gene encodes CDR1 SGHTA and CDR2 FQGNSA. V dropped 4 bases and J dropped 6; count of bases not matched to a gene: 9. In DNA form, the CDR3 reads TGTGCCAGCAGCTCGGCCGCACTAGCGGGATTCGAGCAGTACTTC. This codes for CASSSAALAGFEQYF. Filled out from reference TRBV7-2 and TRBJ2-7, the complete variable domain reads GAGVSQSPSNKVTEKGKDVELRCDPISGHTALYWYRQSLGQGLEFLIYFQGNSAPDKSGLPSDRFSAERTGGSVSTLTIQRTQQEDSAVYLCASSSAALAGFEQYFGPGTRLTVT.

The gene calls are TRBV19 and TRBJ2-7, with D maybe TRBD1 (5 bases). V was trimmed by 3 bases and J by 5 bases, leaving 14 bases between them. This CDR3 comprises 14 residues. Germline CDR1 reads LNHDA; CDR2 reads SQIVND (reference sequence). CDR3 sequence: CASSIQGEGHEQYF. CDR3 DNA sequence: TGTGCCAGTAGTATTCAGGGTGAAGGTCACGAGCAGTACTTC.

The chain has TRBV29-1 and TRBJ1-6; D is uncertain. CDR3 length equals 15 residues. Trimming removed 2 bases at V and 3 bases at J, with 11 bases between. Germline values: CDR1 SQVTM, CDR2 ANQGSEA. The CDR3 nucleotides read TGCAGCGTTGAAATCGAAGCGGTCTATAATTCACCCCTCCACTTT. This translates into CSVEIEAVYNSPLHF.

CDR3 region: CASSALLTGGARTEAFF. Written as DNA, the CDR3 is TGTGCCAGCAGCGCCTTATTGACAGGGGGCGCGCGCACTGAAGCTTTCTTT. The chain couples TRBV9 to TRBJ1-1; TRBD1 matches 10 bases. J was trimmed by 4 bases and V by 3 bases; bases with no gene match: 12. The CDR3 sequence is 17 residues long. The germline V gene has CDR1 SGDLS and CDR2 YYNGEE.

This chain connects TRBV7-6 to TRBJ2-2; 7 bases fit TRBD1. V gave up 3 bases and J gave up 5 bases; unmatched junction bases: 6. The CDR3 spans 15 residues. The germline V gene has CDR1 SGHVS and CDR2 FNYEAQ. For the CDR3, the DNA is TGTGCCAGCAGCTTCACAGGGGCGGGTACCGGGGAGCTGTTTTTT. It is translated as CASSFTGAGTGELFF.

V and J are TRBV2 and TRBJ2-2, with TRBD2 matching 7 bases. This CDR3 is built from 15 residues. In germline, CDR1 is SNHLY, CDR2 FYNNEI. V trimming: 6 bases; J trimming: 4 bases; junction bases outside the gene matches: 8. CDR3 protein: CASSRGETRTGELFF. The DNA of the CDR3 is TGTGCCAGCAGCCGGGGGGAGACGCGCACCGGGGAGCTGTTTTTT. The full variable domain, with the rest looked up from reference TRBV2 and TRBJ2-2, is EPEVTQTPSHQVTQMGQEVILRCVPISNHLYFYWYRQILGQKVEFLVSFYNNEISEKSEIFDDQFSVERPDGSNFTLKIRSTKLEDSAMYFCASSRGETRTGELFFGEGSRLTVL.

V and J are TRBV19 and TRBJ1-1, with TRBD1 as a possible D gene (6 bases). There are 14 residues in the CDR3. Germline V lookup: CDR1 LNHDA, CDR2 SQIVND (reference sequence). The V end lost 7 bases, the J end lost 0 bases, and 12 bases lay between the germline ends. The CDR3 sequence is CASNEGGLNTEAFF. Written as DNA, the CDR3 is TGTGCCAGTAACGAAGGGGGATTGAACACTGAAGCTTTCTTT.

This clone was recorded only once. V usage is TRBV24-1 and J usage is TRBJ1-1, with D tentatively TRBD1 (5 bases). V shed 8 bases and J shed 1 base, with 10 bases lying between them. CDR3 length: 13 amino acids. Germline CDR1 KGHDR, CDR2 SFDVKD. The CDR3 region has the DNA TGTGCCACCATGGGAGGGACGAACACTGAAGCTTTCTTT. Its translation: CATMGGTNTEAFF.

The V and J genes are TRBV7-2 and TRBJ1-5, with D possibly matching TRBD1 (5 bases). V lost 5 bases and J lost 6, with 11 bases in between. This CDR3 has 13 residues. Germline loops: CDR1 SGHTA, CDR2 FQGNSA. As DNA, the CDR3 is TGTGCCAGCAGCACGACAGATCTTCAGCCCCAGCATTTT. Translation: CASSTTDLQPQHF.

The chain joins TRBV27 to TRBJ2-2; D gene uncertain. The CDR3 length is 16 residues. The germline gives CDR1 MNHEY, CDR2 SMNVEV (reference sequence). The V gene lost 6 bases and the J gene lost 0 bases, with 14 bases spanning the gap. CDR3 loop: CASRRRPTANTGELFF. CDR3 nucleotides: TGTGCCAGCAGACGGAGACCTACGGCGAACACCGGGGAGCTGTTTTTT.

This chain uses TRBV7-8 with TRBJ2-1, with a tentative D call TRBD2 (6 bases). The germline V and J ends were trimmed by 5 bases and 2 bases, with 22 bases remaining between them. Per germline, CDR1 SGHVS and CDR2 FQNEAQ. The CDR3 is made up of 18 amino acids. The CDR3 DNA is TGTGCCAGCAGCCGCGTTGGTTTTGAGGGACTCCCCTACAATGAGCAGTTCTTC. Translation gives CASSRVGFEGLPYNEQFF.

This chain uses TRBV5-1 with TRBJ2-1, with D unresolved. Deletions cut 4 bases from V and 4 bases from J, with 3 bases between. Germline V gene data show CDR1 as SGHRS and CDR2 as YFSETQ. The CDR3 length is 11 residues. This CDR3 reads CASSLYNEQFF. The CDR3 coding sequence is TGCGCCAGCAGCCTGTACAATGAGCAGTTCTTC.

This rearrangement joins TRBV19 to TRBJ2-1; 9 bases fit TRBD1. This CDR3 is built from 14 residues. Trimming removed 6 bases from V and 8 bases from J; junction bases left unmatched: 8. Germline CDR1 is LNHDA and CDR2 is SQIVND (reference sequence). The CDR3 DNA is TGTGCCAGTAGCCCCTCGACAGGGGGTGATGAGCAGTTCTTC. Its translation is CASSPSTGGDEQFF.

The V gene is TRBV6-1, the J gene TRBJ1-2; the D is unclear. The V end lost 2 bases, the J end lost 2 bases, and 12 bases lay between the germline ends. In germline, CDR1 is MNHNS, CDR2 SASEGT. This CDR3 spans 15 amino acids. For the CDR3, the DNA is TGTGCCAGCAGTGAATTGTACAGCCTAAACTATGGCTACACCTTC. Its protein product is CASSELYSLNYGYTF.

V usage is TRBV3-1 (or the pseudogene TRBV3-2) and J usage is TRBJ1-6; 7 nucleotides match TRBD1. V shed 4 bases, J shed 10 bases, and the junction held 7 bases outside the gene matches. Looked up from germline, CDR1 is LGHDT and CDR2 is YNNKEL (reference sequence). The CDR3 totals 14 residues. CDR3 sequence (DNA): TGTGCCAGCAGCCCGACAGGGATGCACTCACCCCTCCACTTT. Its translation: CASSPTGMHSPLHF.

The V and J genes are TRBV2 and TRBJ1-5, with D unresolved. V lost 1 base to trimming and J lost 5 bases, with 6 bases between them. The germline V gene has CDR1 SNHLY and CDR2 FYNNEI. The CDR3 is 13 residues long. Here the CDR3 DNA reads TGTGCCAGCAGTGAAGAGAGGGATCAGCCCCAGCATTTT. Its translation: CASSEERDQPQHF. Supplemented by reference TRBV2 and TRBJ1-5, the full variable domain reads EPEVTQTPSHQVTQMGQEVILRCVPISNHLYFYWYRQILGQKVEFLVSFYNNEISEKSEIFDDQFSVERPDGSNFTLKIRSTKLEDSAMYFCASSEERDQPQHFGDGTRLSIL.

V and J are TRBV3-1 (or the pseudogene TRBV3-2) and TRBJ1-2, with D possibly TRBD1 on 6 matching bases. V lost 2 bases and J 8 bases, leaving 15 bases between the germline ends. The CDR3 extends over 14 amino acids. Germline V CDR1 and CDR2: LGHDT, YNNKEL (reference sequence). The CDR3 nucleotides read TGTGCCAGCAGCCAACTAGGGGGAGGGAAAGGCTACACCTTC. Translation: CASSQLGGGKGYTF.